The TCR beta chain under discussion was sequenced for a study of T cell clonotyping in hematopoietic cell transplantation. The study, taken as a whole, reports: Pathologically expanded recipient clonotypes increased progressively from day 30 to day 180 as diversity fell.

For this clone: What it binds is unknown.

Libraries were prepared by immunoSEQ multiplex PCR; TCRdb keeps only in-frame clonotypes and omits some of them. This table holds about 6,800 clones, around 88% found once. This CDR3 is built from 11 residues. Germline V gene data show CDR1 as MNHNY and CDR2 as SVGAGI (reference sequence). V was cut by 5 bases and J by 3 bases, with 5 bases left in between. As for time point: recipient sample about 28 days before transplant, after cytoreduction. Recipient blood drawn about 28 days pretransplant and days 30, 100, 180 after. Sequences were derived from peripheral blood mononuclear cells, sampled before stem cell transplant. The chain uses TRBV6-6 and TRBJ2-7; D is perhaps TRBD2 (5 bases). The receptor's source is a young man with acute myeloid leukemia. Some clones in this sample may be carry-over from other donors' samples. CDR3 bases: TGTGCCAGCAGTCGGGGCTACGAGCAGTACTTC. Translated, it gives CASSRGYEQYF.